Following are 2 T cell receptor beta chains from one sample sequenced in a study of shared clonotypes between healthy human individuals. Produced via immunoSEQ multiplex PCR; TCRdb's table is partial and in-frame only. The data contain fewer than 3 million clones, approximately 90% of them singletons. Sample: naive CD4+ T cells from PBMCs. This sample's subset: CD45RA+ positively selected. These receptors all stem from a man between 18 and 35 years old in good health. Some clones in this sample may be carry-over from other donors' samples.

The V gene is TRBV30, the J gene TRBJ2-3, with TRBD1 matching over 7 bases. This CDR3 region has 14 residues. J was trimmed by 7 bases and V by 4 bases; bases with no gene match: 11. Germline lookup yields CDR1 GTSNPN and CDR2 SVGIG (reference sequence). CDR3 sequence: CAWTGQESWNTQYF. The CDR3 nucleotides read TGTGCCTGGACTGGACAGGAGTCATGGAATACGCAGTATTTT.

This chain joins TRBV2 and TRBJ2-7, with TRBD2 identical over 7 bases. Per germline, CDR1 SNHLY and CDR2 FYNNEI. After removal of 6 bases from V and 4 bases from J, the junction contained 12 bases not matched to a gene. The CDR3 length is 15 residues. CDR3 nucleotide sequence: TGTGCCAGCAGCCTCCGGGACTACATCGTTTACGAGCAGTACTTC. This codes for CASSLRDYIVYEQYF.